This T cell receptor beta chain was identified during a study of identical twins. The ends lost 5 bases at V and 7 bases at J; junction bases unmatched: 9. The CDR3 spans 15 residues. The germline CDR1 and CDR2 sequences are SGHVS and FQNEAQ. Many counts were recorded for this clonotype. What it recognizes is unknown. TCRdb re-called the 5' RACE reads with MiXCR, one entry per CDR3 protein. Of 650,000 to 800,000 distinct CDR3 sequences detected, 8.6% appear once; the ten largest clones hold 0.8% to 1%. General study results and limits: The study drew conclusions from cross-sectional statistical analysis, not from following the same donors.

Another study also made use of these data, one on yellow fever vaccine responses in identical twins. As reported in that work: Vaccine T cell responses of twins reportedly seemed partly convergent and partly personalized.

This TCR was sampled from a young woman in good health. The sample taken for sequencing was PBMCs. V usage is TRBV7-8 and J usage is TRBJ1-5; 9 positions match TRBD1. CDR3 nucleotides: TGTGCCAGCAGCGTACAGGGGGCTCCGGGGCAGCCCCAGCATTTT. Encoded protein: CASSVQGAPGQPQHF.